These 15 T cell receptor beta chains were sequenced from one sample in a study of blood T cell repertoires in COVID-19. Sequencing used immunoSEQ multiplex PCR; TCRdb keeps in-frame clones, though not all of them. The sample has 300,000 to 400,000 clones; almost 90% are singletons. Sequenced: peripheral blood. These receptors came from a woman aged 70-85 years with COVID-19, enrolled during active disease.

J is TRBJ2-1 and V is TRBV15; the match to TRBD2 covers 9 bases. The length of the CDR3 is 14 residues. Trimming at V came to 8 bases and at J to 7 bases, leaving 9 bases not matched to a gene. Germline CDR1 reads LNHNV; CDR2 reads YYDKDF (reference sequence). Here the CDR3 reads CATESGGRGNEQFF. In DNA form, the CDR3 reads TGTGCCACCGAGAGCGGGGGGCGAGGAAATGAGCAGTTCTTC.

This clone was observed a few times. CDR3 amino acids: CAWSELFNQPQHF. Written as DNA, the CDR3 is TGTGCCTGGAGTGAGCTTTTCAATCAGCCCCAGCATTTT. This chain connects TRBV30 to TRBJ1-5; D unclear. Trimming removed 1 base at V and 3 bases at J, with 7 bases between. CDR3 length: 13 amino acids. Germline assignment: CDR1 GTSNPN and CDR2 SVGIG (reference sequence). Complete variable domain (other parts from reference TRBV30 and TRBJ1-5): SQTIHQWPATLVQPVGSPLSLECTVEGTSNPNLYWYRQAAGRGLQLLFYSVGIGQISSEVPQNLSASRPQDRQFILSSKKLLLSDSGFYLCAWSELFNQPQHFGDGTRLSIL.

The chain uses TRBV6-1 and TRBJ2-7, with 10 bases lining up with TRBD2. Germline CDR1 is MNHNS and CDR2 is SASEGT. The CDR3 sequence is 16 residues long. The trim removed 4 bases at V and 2 bases at J, leaving 8 bases unmatched. The CDR3 loop is CASSGGRLAGAYEQYF. CDR3 bases: TGTGCCAGCAGTGGGGGTAGACTAGCGGGCGCCTACGAGCAGTACTTC.

This clone was seen just once. V usage is TRBV6-5 and J usage is TRBJ2-5; possible D gene TRBD1, 6 bases. The V end lost 2 bases, the J end lost 7 bases, and 11 bases lay between the germline ends. This CDR3 region has 13 residues. Germline V lookup: CDR1 MNHEY, CDR2 SVGAGI. CDR3 coding DNA: TGTGCCAGCAGTTACGCAGGGGCGGGGACCCAGTACTTC. It yields the protein CASSYAGAGTQYF.

This chain connects TRBV11-3 to TRBJ2-7, with 11 bases fitting TRBD2. With V trimmed by 0 bases and J by 5 bases, 3 bases remained unmatched. The CDR3 consists of 15 residues. The germline V gene has CDR1 SGHNT and CDR2 YENEEA. The CDR3: CASSLDSGGAHEQYF. The CDR3 bases are TGTGCCAGCAGCTTAGATAGCGGGGGGGCCCACGAGCAGTACTTC.

The chain employs TRBV5-1 and TRBJ1-1; D is perhaps TRBD1 (6 bases). The CDR3 consists of 14 residues. Germline V gene data show CDR1 as SGHRS and CDR2 as YFSETQ. Trimming removed 4 bases from V and 1 base from J, with 11 bases in between. The CDR3 protein is CASSPMTGNTEAFF. In nucleotides, the CDR3 is TGCGCCAGCAGCCCGATGACAGGGAACACTGAAGCTTTCTTT.

The gene calls are TRBV29-1 and TRBJ1-4; D is perhaps TRBD1 (5 bases). The V and J ends lost 0 bases and 6 bases respectively, with 8 bases between them. Germline V gene lookup returns CDR1 SQVTM and CDR2 ANQGSEA. The CDR3 is made up of 13 amino acids. In nucleotides, the CDR3 is TGCAGCGTTGAAGACAGGGAGGATGAAAAACTGTTTTTT. As protein: CSVEDREDEKLFF.

The genes are TRBV7-9 and TRBJ2-7; 9 bases line up with TRBD1. CDR3 length equals 14 residues. Germline loops: CDR1 SEHNR, CDR2 FQNEAQ (reference sequence). Trimming removed 4 bases from V and 11 bases from J; junction bases left unmatched: 12. The CDR3 nucleotides are TGTGCCAGCAGCTGGGGACAGGGAGATGCGCGGGAGTACTTC. Protein sequence: CASSWGQGDAREYF.

The CDR3: CASSLGRVGTDTQYF. In DNA form, the CDR3 reads TGTGCCAGCAGTTTAGGCAGGGTTGGCACAGATACGCAGTATTTT. The rearrangement joins TRBV28 to TRBJ2-3, with D perhaps TRBD1 (5 bases). Germline lookup yields CDR1 MDHEN and CDR2 SYDVKM. Trimming left V 2 bases short and J 1 base short, with 10 bases between. The CDR3 length is 15 residues.

The rearrangement links TRBV5-8 to TRBJ2-7, with a weak D call TRBD1 (6 bases). The CDR3 is 16 amino acids. CDR1 is SGHTS, CDR2 YDEGEE, per germline. V was shortened by 4 bases and J by 0 bases, with 17 bases between the two germline ends. The CDR3 sequence: CASSGGNIQGSYEQYF. The DNA for the CDR3 is TGTGCCAGCAGCGGGGGCAATATCCAGGGCTCCTACGAGCAGTACTTC.

This clone was seen a single time. The rearrangement links TRBV2 to TRBJ2-5, with D hard to call. Trimming cost V 4 bases and J 2 bases, with 8 bases left between them. CDR3 length: 13 residues. Germline lookup yields CDR1 SNHLY and CDR2 FYNNEI. The CDR3 spells CASSANRQETQYF. For the CDR3, the DNA is TGTGCCAGCAGTGCTAACCGGCAAGAGACCCAGTACTTC.

The rearrangement links TRBV7-9 to TRBJ1-2; possibly TRBD1 for D (6 bases). Germline lookup yields CDR1 SEHNR and CDR2 FQNEAQ (reference sequence). This CDR3 spans 15 amino acids. V lost 5 bases and J lost 3, with 16 bases in between. Here the CDR3 reads CASSPQGGVDYGYTF. The CDR3 DNA reads TGTGCCAGCAGCCCTCAAGGGGGTGTTGACTATGGCTACACCTTC. Based on the CDR3 plus reference TRBV7-9 and TRBJ1-2, the full variable domain is DTGVSQNPRHKITKRGQNVTFRCDPISEHNRLYWYRQTLGQGPEFLTYFQNEAQLEKSRLLSDRFSAERPKGSFSTLEIQRTEQGDSAMYLCASSPQGGVDYGYTFGSGTRLTVV.

The chain combines TRBV3-1 (or the pseudogene TRBV3-2) with TRBJ1-1; D is perhaps TRBD1 (6 bases). The V gene's germline CDR1 is LGHDT and CDR2 YNNKEL (reference sequence). The CDR3 totals 17 residues. Between the trimmed V and J ends, which lost 0 bases and 2 bases, there was a span of 16 bases. The CDR3 DNA reads TGTGCCAGCAGCCAAGATGTTTGGGGGGGGCCCAACACTGAAGCTTTCTTT. It yields the protein CASSQDVWGGPNTEAFF.

The chain recombines TRBV7-9 with TRBJ1-1; 8 bases are shared with TRBD1. Germline V CDR1 and CDR2: SEHNR, FQNEAQ (reference sequence). Trimming took 5 bases from V and 7 from J; bases not matched to a gene: 3. The CDR3 runs to 12 residues. The CDR3, as DNA: TGTGCCAGCAGCCGGGACAGGAGTGAAGCTTTCTTT. Its protein product is CASSRDRSEAFF.

With respect to this clone: At one boundary the junction diverges from the germline segment, which might be a read error. This chain uses TRBV4-3 with TRBJ1-4; D remains unclear. Germline values: CDR1 LGHNA, CDR2 YSLEER. This CDR3 comprises 13 residues. In DNA, the CDR3 is TGCGCCAGCAGCCAAGGAGGAGGAGACGGCCTGTCATTC. Its translation: CASSQGGGDGLSF.